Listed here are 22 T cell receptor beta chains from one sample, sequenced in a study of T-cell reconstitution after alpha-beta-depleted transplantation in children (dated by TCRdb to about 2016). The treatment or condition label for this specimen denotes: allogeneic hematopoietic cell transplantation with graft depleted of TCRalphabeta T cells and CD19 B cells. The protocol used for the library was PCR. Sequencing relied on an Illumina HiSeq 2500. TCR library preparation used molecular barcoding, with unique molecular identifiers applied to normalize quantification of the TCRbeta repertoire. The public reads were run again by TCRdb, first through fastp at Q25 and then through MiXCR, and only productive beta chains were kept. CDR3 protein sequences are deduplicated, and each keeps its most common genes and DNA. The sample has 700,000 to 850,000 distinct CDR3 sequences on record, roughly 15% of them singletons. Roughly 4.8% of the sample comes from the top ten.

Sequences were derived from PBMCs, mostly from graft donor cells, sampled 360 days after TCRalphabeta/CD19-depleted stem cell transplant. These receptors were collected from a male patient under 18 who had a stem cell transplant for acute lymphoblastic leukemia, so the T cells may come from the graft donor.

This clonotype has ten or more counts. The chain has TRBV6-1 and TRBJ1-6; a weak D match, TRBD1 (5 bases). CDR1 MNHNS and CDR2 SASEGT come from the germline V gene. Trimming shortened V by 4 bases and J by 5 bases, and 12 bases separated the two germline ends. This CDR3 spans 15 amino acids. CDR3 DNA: TGTGCCAGCAGTGTATCCGGGACGGATAATTCACCCCTCCACTTT. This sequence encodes CASSVSGTDNSPLHF.

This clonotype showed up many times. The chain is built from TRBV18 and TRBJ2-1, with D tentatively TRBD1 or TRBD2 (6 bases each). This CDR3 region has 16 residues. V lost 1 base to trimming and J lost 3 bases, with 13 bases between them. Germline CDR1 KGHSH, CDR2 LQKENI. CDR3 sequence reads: CASSPRWGALYNEQFF. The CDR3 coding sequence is TGTGCCAGCTCACCACGTTGGGGGGCCCTCTACAATGAGCAGTTCTTC. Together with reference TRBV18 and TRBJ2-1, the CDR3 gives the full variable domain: NAGVMQNPRHLVRRRGQEARLRCSPMKGHSHVYWYRQLPEEGLKFMVYLQKENIIDESGMPKERFSAEFPKEGPSILRIQQVVRGDSAAYFCASSPRWGALYNEQFFGPGTRLTVL.

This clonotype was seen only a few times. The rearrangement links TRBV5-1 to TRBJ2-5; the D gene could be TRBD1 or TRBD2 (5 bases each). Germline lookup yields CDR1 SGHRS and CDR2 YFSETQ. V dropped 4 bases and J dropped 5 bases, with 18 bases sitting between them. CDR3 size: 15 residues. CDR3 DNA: TGCGCCAGCAGCCCGGGACCCCATGAGAGCGAGACCCAGTACTTC. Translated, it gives CASSPGPHESETQYF.

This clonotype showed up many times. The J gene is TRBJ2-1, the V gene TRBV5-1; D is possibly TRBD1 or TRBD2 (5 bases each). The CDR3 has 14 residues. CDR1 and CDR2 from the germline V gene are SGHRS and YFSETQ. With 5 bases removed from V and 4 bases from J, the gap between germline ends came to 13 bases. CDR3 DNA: TGCGCCAGCAGGAGTCAGGGAGAGTACAATGAGCAGTTCTTC. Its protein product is CASRSQGEYNEQFF.

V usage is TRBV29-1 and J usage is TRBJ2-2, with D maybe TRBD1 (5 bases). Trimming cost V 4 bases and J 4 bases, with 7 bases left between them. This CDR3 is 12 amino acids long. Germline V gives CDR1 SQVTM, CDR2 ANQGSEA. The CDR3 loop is CSVVQGTGELFF. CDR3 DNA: TGCAGCGTTGTCCAGGGCACCGGGGAGCTGTTTTTT.

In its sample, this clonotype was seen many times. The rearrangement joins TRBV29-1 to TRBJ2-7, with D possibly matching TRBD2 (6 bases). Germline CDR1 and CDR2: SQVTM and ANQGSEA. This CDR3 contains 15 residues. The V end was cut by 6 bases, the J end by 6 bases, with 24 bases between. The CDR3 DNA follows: TGCAGCGTGGGGGGAGGAGGGACGCCCCTAGGCGAGCAGTACTTC. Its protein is CSVGGGGTPLGEQYF.

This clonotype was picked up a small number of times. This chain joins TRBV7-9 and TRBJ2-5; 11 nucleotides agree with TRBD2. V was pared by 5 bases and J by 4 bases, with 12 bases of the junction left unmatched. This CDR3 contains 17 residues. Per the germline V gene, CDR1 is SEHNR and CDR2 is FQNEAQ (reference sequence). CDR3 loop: CASSVNPPGLAVETQYF. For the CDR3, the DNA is TGTGCCAGCAGCGTCAACCCCCCGGGACTAGCGGTAGAGACCCAGTACTTC. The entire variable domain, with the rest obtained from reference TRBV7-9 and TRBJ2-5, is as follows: DTGVSQNPRHKITKRGQNVTFRCDPISEHNRLYWYRQTLGQGPEFLTYFQNEAQLEKSRLLSDRFSAERPKGSFSTLEIQRTEQGDSAMYLCASSVNPPGLAVETQYFGPGTRLLVL.

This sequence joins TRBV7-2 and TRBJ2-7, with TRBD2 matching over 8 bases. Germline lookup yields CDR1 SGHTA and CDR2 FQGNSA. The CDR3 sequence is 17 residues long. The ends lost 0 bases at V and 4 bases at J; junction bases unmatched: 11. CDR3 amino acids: CASSLAEGKREKYEQYF. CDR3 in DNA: TGTGCCAGCAGCTTAGCCGAGGGAAAGCGGGAGAAGTACGAGCAGTACTTC. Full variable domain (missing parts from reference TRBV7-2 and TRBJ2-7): GAGVSQSPSNKVTEKGKDVELRCDPISGHTALYWYRQSLGQGLEFLIYFQGNSAPDKSGLPSDRFSAERTGGSVSTLTIQRTQQEDSAVYLCASSLAEGKREKYEQYFGPGTRLTVT.

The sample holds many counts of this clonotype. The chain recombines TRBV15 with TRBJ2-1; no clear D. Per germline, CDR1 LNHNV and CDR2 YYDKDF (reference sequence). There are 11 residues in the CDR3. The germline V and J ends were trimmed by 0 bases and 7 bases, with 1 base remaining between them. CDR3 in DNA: TGTGCCACCAGCAGAGATAATGAGCAGTTCTTC. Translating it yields CATSRDNEQFF.

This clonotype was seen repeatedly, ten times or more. The CDR3 protein is CSARGFLLAPSPDIPYNEQFF. As DNA, the CDR3 is TGCAGTGCTAGGGGGTTTCTTCTAGCCCCCAGCCCAGATATTCCCTACAATGAGCAGTTCTTC. The genes are TRBV20-1 and TRBJ2-1; perhaps TRBD2 as D (5 bases). The germline CDR1 and CDR2 sequences are DFQATT and SNEGSKA (reference sequence). The CDR3 length is 21 residues. V was cut by 3 bases and J by 2 bases, with 32 bases left in between.

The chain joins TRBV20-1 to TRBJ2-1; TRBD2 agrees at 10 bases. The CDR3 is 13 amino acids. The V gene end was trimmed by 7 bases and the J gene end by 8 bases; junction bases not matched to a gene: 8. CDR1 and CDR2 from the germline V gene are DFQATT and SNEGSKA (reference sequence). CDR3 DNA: TGCAGTGGAACTAGCGGGATAAACCATGAGCAGTTCTTC. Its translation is CSGTSGINHEQFF.

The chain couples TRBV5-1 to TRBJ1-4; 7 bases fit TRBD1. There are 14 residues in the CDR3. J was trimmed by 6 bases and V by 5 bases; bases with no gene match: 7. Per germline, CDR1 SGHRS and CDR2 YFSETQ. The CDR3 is CASSQRGLYEKLFF. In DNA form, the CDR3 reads TGCGCCAGCAGTCAGAGGGGGCTATATGAAAAACTGTTTTTT.

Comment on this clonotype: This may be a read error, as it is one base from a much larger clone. Here the CDR3 reads CRASGTSGEDEQYF. The CDR3 DNA reads as TGCCGTGCTTCCGGGACTAGCGGGGAGGACGAGCAGTACTTC. The J gene is TRBJ2-7, the V gene TRBV20-1; TRBD2 matches at 13 bases. Looked up from germline, CDR1 is DFQATT and CDR2 is SNEGSKA (reference sequence). The CDR3 has 14 amino acids.

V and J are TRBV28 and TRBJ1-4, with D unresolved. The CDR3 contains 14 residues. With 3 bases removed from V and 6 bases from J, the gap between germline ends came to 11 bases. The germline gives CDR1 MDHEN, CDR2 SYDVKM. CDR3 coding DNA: TGTGCCAGCAGTTTGGGCCAGAATTATGAAAAACTGTTTTTT. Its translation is CASSLGQNYEKLFF.

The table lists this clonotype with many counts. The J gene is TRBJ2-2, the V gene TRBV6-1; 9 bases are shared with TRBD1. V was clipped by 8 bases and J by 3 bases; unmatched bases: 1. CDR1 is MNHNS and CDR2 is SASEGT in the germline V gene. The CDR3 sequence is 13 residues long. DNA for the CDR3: TGTGCCAGCGGGGACAGGGACACCGGGGAGCTGTTTTTT. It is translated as CASGDRDTGELFF.

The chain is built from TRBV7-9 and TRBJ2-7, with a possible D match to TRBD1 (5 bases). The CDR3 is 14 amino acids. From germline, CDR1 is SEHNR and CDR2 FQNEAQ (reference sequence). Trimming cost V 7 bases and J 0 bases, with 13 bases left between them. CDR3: CASTPYQGSYEQYF. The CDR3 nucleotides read TGTGCCAGCACCCCATATCAGGGCTCCTACGAGCAGTACTTC. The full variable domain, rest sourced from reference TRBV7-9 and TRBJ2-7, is DTGVSQNPRHKITKRGQNVTFRCDPISEHNRLYWYRQTLGQGPEFLTYFQNEAQLEKSRLLSDRFSAERPKGSFSTLEIQRTEQGDSAMYLCASTPYQGSYEQYFGPGTRLTVT.

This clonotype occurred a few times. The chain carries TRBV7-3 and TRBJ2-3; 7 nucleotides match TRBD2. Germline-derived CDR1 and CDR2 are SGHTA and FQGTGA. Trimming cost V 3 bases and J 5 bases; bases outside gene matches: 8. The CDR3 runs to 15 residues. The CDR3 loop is CASSFEGGRGDTQYF. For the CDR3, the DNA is TGTGCCAGCAGCTTCGAGGGCGGGAGAGGAGATACGCAGTATTTT.

CDR3 bases: TGTGCCAGTAGGACAGACAGGGCGAACACTGAAGCTTTCTTT. Translating gives CASRTDRANTEAFF. The chain couples TRBV19 to TRBJ1-1; 7 nucleotides match TRBD1. The CDR3 has 14 amino acids. Germline V gene sequence: CDR1 LNHDA, CDR2 SQIVND (reference sequence). V dropped 6 bases and J dropped 1; count of bases not matched to a gene: 5.

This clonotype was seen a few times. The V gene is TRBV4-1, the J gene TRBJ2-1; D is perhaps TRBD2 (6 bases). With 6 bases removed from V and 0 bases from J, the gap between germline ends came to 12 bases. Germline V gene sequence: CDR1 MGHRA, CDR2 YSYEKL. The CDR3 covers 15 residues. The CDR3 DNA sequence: TGCGCCAGCAGGGCTAGCGAGTACTCCTACAATGAGCAGTTCTTC. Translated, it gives CASRASEYSYNEQFF.

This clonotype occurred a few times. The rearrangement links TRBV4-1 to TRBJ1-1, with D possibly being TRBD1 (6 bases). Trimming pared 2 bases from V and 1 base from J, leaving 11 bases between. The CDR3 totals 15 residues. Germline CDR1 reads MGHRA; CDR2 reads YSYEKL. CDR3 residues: CASSQRWTANTEAFF. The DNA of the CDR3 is TGCGCCAGCAGCCAACGATGGACAGCGAACACTGAAGCTTTCTTT.

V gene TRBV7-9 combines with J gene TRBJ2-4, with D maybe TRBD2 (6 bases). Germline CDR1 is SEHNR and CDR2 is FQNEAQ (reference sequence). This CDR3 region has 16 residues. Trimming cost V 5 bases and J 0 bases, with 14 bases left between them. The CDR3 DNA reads TGTGCCAGCAGCCACCCCGGACTAAAAGCCAAAAACATTCAGTACTTC. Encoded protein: CASSHPGLKAKNIQYF. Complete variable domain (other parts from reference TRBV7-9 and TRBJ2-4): DTGVSQNPRHKITKRGQNVTFRCDPISEHNRLYWYRQTLGQGPEFLTYFQNEAQLEKSRLLSDRFSAERPKGSFSTLEIQRTEQGDSAMYLCASSHPGLKAKNIQYFGAGTRLSVL.

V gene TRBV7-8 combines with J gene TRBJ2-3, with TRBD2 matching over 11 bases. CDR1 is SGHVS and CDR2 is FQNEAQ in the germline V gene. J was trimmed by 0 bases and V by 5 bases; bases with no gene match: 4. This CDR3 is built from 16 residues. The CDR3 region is CASSLRLAGSTDTQYF. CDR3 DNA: TGTGCCAGCAGCCTTAGACTAGCGGGAAGCACAGATACGCAGTATTTT.